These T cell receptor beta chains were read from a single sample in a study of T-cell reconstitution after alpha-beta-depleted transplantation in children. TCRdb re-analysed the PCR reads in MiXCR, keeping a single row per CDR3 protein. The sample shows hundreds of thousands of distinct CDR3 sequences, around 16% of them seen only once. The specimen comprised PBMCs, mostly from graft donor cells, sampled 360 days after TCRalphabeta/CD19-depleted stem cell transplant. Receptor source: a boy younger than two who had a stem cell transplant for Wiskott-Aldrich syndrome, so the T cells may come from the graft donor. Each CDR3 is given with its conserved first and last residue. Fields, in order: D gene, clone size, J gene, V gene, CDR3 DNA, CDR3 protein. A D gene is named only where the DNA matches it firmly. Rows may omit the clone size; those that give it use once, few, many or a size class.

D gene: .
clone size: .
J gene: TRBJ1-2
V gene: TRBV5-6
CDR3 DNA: TGTGCCAGCAGCTTGCTAGGCTATGGCTACACCTTC
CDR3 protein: CASSLLGYGYTF

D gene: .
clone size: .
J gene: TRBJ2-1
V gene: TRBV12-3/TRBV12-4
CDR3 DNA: TGTGCCAGCAGTTGGAGTCTCTCCTACAATGAGCAGTTCTTC
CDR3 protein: CASSWSLSYNEQFF

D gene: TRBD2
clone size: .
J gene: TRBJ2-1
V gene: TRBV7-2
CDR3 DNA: TGTGCCAGCAGCACAGGACTAGCGGAACCGTACAATGAGCAGTTCTTC
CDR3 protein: CASSTGLAEPYNEQFF

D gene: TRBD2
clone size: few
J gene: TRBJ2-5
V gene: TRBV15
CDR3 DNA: TGTGCCAGCGAACGGGGGGACCAAGAGACCCAGTACTTC
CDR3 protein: CASERGDQETQYF

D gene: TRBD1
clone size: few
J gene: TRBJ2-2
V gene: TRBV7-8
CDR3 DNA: TGTGCCAGCAGCTTGAAGGACAGGAATAGGGAGCTGTTTTTT
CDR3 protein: CASSLKDRNRELFF

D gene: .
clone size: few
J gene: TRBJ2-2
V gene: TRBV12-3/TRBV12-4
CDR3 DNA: TGTGCCAGCAGACTACCTAGCGCCGCCACCGGGGAGCTGTTTTTT
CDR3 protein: CASRLPSAATGELFF

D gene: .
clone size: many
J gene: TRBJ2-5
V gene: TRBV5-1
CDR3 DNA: TGTGCCAGCAGTTTTGGCGTCCAAGAGACCCAGTACTTC
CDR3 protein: CASSFGVQETQYF

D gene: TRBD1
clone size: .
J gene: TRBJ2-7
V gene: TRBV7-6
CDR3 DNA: TGTGCCAGCAGCTTAGCTGGGACAGTTCCCCTCTACGAGCAGTACTTC
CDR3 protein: CASSLAGTVPLYEQYF

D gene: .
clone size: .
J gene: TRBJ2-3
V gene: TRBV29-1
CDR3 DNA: TGCAGCGTTGACAGAGCAGATACGCAGTATTTT
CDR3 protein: CSVDRADTQYF

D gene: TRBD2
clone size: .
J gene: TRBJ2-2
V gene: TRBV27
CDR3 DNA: TGTGCCAGCAGTAAAGCGGGGGTTTTGAACACCGGGGAGCTGTTTTTT
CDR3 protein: CASSKAGVLNTGELFF

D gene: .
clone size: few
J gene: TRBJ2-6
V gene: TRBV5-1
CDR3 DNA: TGCGCCAGCAGCTTCGGACGGAGCTCTGGGGCCAACGTCCTGACTTTC
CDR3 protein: CASSFGRSSGANVLTF

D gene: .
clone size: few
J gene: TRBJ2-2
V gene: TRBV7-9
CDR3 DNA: TGTGCCAGCACCTCACAGGCCGGGGCGAACACCGGGGAGCTGTTTTTT
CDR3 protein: CASTSQAGANTGELFF

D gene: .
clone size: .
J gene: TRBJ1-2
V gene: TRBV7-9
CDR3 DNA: TGTGCCAGCAGCCCTACGGACAGCCACCTCTATGGCTACACCTTC
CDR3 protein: CASSPTDSHLYGYTF

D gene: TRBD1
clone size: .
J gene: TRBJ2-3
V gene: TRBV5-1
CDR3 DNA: TGCGCCAGCAGCTCGGGACAGGGGGCCGTGAACACAGATACGCAGTATTTT
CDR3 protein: CASSSGQGAVNTDTQYF

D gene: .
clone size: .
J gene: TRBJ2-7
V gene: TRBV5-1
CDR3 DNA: TGCGCCAGCAGCTTGGGGACGGTGAGCTCCTACGAGCAGTACTTC
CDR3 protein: CASSLGTVSSYEQYF

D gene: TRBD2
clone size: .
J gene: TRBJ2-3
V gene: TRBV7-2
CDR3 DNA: TGTGCCAGCAGCTTTAGACGGGGGGTTATCCCAGATACGCAGTATTTT
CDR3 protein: CASSFRRGVIPDTQYF